The 8 T cell receptor beta chains below all came from one sample that was sequenced in a study of blood T cells in healthy people across ages. It was with a sample-barcoded 5' primer and a J-beta primer mix that a second PCR of about 6 to 12 cycles was run. In TCRdb, the 5' RACE reads were re-called with MiXCR into one record per CDR3 protein. The data contain 1.5 million to 2 million distinct CDR3 sequences, around half of them seen just once; the ten biggest clones take up 2.1%. Sequencing was performed on blood. These receptor sequences come from a woman aged 40 to 50 in good health.

The V gene is TRBV5-1, the J gene TRBJ2-1; 11 nucleotides line up with TRBD1. The CDR3 extends over 16 amino acids. The V and J ends lost 6 bases and 7 bases, in that order; junction bases with no gene match: 12. From germline, CDR1 is SGHRS and CDR2 YFSETQ. Here the CDR3 reads CASNPGWDRGSNEQFF. The DNA for the CDR3 is TGCGCCAGCAATCCGGGTTGGGACAGGGGGTCAAATGAGCAGTTCTTC.

CDR3 DNA sequence: TGTGCCAGCGGACCGGGACAGGGCTACGAGCAGTACTTC. Amino acid sequence: CASGPGQGYEQYF. This rearrangement joins TRBV2 to TRBJ2-7; 9 positions agree with TRBD1. This CDR3 has 13 residues. Per the germline V gene, CDR1 is SNHLY and CDR2 is FYNNEI. V shed 8 bases and J 3 bases; nucleotides not matched to a gene: 5.

The V call is TRBV4-3, the J call TRBJ1-1; D is unresolved. The CDR3 length is 13 residues. Trimming took off 1 base at V and 6 bases at J, with 9 bases between the two ends. The germline CDR1 and CDR2 sequences are LGHNA and YSLEER. Here the CDR3 reads CASSQGEGPEAFF. The CDR3 coding sequence is TGCGCCAGCAGCCAAGGAGAGGGTCCTGAAGCTTTCTTT.

V usage is TRBV21-1 and J usage is TRBJ2-7; the table assigns TRBD1, which was not confirmed against the DNA. TRBV21-1 is designated a pseudogene. This CDR3 contains 15 residues. The CDR3 here is CASSTRTGIRDEQYF. The CDR3 region has the DNA TGTGCCAGCAGCACTCGGACAGGGATAAGAGACGAGCAGTACTTC.

The genes are TRBV20-1 and TRBJ2-5; 10 nucleotides match TRBD2. Germline CDR1 and CDR2: DFQATT and SNEGSKA (reference sequence). This CDR3 has 15 residues. The trim removed 4 bases at V and 5 bases at J, leaving 10 bases unmatched. CDR3 nucleotide sequence: TGCAGTGCTATGCCTAGCGGGGGTGCTTGGGAGACCCAGTACTTC. Its translation: CSAMPSGGAWETQYF.

This clonotype was detected a few times. V and J are TRBV6-5 and TRBJ2-7; D gene unclear. This CDR3 region has 11 residues. Germline V lookup: CDR1 MNHEY, CDR2 SVGAGI. V was clipped by 0 bases and J by 10 bases, with 7 bases between them. CDR3 in amino acids: CASSYSLAQYF. The CDR3 nucleotides read TGTGCCAGCAGTTACTCGTTAGCCCAGTACTTC.

The J gene is TRBJ2-5, the V gene TRBV2; D remains ambiguous. CDR1 is SNHLY and CDR2 is FYNNEI in the germline V gene. V was clipped by 5 bases and J by 3 bases, with 16 bases between them. This CDR3 is built from 15 residues. CDR3 protein: CASSFSYGEEETQYF. As DNA, the CDR3 is TGTGCCAGCAGTTTCTCTTACGGCGAGGAAGAGACCCAGTACTTC.

In its sample, this clonotype was seen once. A junction boundary mismatches the germline segment, possibly from a read error. This chain joins TRBV4-2 and TRBJ2-3; TRBD2 aligns across 14 bases. The CDR3 spans 18 residues. Germline CDR1 is LGHNA and CDR2 is YNFKEQ. The CDR3 sequence: CASNQGRGLAGGTDTQYF. The CDR3 DNA is TGTGCCAGCAACCAAGGAAGGGGACTAGCGGGGGGCACAGATACGCAGTATTTT.